The entry below gives a single TCR beta chain sequence along with its context. The RNA, about 0.45 to 1 ug, was put through reverse transcription using random hexamers. With immunoSEQ multiplex PCR, TCR beta CDR3 was amplified across 54 Vbeta and 13 Jbeta. One entry per CDR3 protein results from TCRdb running MiXCR on the immunoSEQ multiplex PCR reads. The data hold over 200,000 distinct CDR3 sequences, with approximately 95% observed a single time. This specimen belongs to a study of CD8 T cells in Susac syndrome. Germline assignment: CDR1 MGHRA and CDR2 YSYEKL. The CDR3 loop spans 14 amino acids. Trimming took off 4 bases at V and 8 bases at J, with 17 bases between the two ends. Included as multiple sclerosis controls were treatment-naive patients who had stable or active relapsing-remitting disease.

Specimen: CD4+ T cells from PBMCs. The V and J genes are TRBV4-1 and TRBJ1-2; a weak D match, TRBD1 (5 bases). This receptor was obtained from a human donor with multiple sclerosis. In DNA, the CDR3 is TGCGCCAGCAGCCGGGGGACGGACGGGAACGGCTACACCTTC. Protein product: CASSRGTDGNGYTF.